These T cell receptor beta chains were read from a single sample in a study of cytomegalovirus exposure and HLA in healthy donors. Sequencing was performed with immunoSEQ multiplex PCR; in TCRdb, only in-frame clones are kept and a portion is missing. The table shows 150,000 to 200,000 clones, with approximately 86% occurring only once. The sample consisted of PBMCs. The receptors derive from a woman aged 18-29 years in good health and CMV-seronegative. Each CDR3 is given with its conserved first and last residue. A D gene is named only where the DNA matches it firmly. Clone size appears in some rows only: once, few, many, or a class for an expanded clone.

size: once; D: NA; J: TRBJ1-2; V: TRBV6-5; DNA: TGTGCCAGCAGTTACACAGGGTCCTATGGCTACACCTTC; CDR3: CASSYTGSYGYTF
size: NA; D: NA; J: TRBJ1-1; V: TRBV7-8; DNA: TGTGCCAGCAGCCAACAGGACACTGAAGCTTTCTTT; CDR3: CASSQQDTEAFF
size: NA; D: TRBD1; J: TRBJ2-5; V: TRBV10-1; DNA: TGCGCCAGCAGTGAGTCCGGGACAGGGCAACGAGAGACCCAGTACTTC; CDR3: CASSESGTGQRETQYF
size: NA; D: NA; J: TRBJ1-1; V: TRBV5-4; DNA: TGTGCCAGCAGCTTGCCTACAGGGAAAGCTTTCTTT; CDR3: CASSLPTGKAFF
size: NA; D: NA; J: TRBJ1-1; V: TRBV25-1; DNA: TGTGCCAGCAGTGAACGGTTTACTGACACTGAAGCTTTCTTT; CDR3: CASSERFTDTEAFF
size: once; D: NA; J: TRBJ2-1; V: TRBV7-9; DNA: TGTGCCAGCAGCCGTCGACAGGCTAGCTCCTACAATGAGCAGTTCTTC; CDR3: CASSRRQASSYNEQFF
size: NA; D: TRBD1; J: TRBJ1-6; V: TRBV4-1; DNA: TGCGCCAGCGCGGGACAGCCGAATTCACCCCTCCACTTT; CDR3: CASAGQPNSPLHF
size: NA; D: NA; J: TRBJ1-2; V: TRBV2; DNA: TGTGCCAGCAGTGAATCGGGGGGCGGCACGGGCTACACCTTC; CDR3: CASSESGGGTGYTF
size: NA; D: TRBD1; J: TRBJ1-2; V: TRBV14; DNA: TGTGCCAGCAGCCCCCGGGGGACAGGGGGCGCGAATGTGAGGTACACCTTC; CDR3: CASSPRGTGGANVRYTF
size: NA; D: TRBD1; J: TRBJ2-3; V: TRBV2; DNA: TGTGCCAGCAGTGATGACAGGGCTGGCGTAGATACGCAGTATTTT; CDR3: CASSDDRAGVDTQYF
size: NA; D: TRBD2; J: TRBJ2-2; V: TRBV19; DNA: TGTGCCAGCCGACTAGCGGGGTTCACCGGGGAGCTGTTTTTT; CDR3: CASRLAGFTGELFF
size: NA; D: TRBD1; J: TRBJ2-1; V: TRBV28; DNA: TGTGCCAGCAGTTTACCGGGACAGACCGTCAGCTCCTACAATGAGCAGTTCTTC; CDR3: CASSLPGQTVSSYNEQFF
size: few; D: NA; J: TRBJ1-5; V: TRBV11-2; DNA: TGTGCCAGCAGCCCCCGAGGCAATCAGCCCCAGCATTTT; CDR3: CASSPRGNQPQHF
size: NA; D: TRBD1; J: TRBJ2-2; V: TRBV2; DNA: TGTGCCAGCAACCGGGACAGGGGCTCCGGGGAGCTGTTTTTT; CDR3: CASNRDRGSGELFF
size: once; D: TRBD1; J: TRBJ2-1; V: TRBV11-3; DNA: TGTGCCAGCAGCCCTGACAGGGCGGCGTACAATGAGCAGTTCTTC; CDR3: CASSPDRAAYNEQFF
size: NA; D: TRBD1; J: TRBJ2-2; V: TRBV4-3; DNA: TGCGCCAGCAGCCAGCAGGGGGCCATCTCCACCGGGGAGCTGTTTTTT; CDR3: CASSQQGAISTGELFF